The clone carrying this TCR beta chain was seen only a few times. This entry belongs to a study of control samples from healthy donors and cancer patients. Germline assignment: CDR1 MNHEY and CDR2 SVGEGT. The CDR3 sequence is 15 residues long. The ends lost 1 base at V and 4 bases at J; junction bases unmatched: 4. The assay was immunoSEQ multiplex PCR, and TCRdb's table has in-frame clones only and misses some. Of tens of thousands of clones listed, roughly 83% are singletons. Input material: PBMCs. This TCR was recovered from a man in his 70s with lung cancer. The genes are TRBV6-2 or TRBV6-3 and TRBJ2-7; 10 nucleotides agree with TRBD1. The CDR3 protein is CASSYYGTGAYEQYF. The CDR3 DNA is TGTGCCAGCAGTTACTATGGGACAGGGGCGTACGAGCAGTACTTC.